Below, 10 T cell receptor beta chains from the same sample are listed, as sequenced in a study of T cell responses to AZD1222 COVID-19 vaccine. The table came from immunoSEQ multiplex PCR; TCRdb's copy has only in-frame clones and leaves some out. This sample has under 200,000 clones; approximately 92% occur once, and the top ten carry less than 4.5%. The source was peripheral blood, collected 28 days after the second dose of the MenACWY control vaccine. The receptors derive from an adult who received the MenACWY meningococcal vaccine as a control.

The rearrangement links TRBV7-9 to TRBJ2-7; 9 bases match TRBD2. The CDR3 extends over 14 amino acids. The J segment lost 7 bases and the V segment lost 1 base, leaving 5 bases of the junction unmatched. From germline, CDR1 is SEHNR and CDR2 FQNEAQ (reference sequence). The DNA of the CDR3 is TGTGCCAGCAGCTTAGGAGGACTAGCGACGGAGCAGTACTTC. This encodes CASSLGGLATEQYF.

The rearrangement uses TRBV6-5 and TRBJ2-1; 8 nucleotides align to TRBD1. The germline CDR1 and CDR2 sequences are MNHEY and SVGAGI. After removal of 5 bases from V and 7 bases from J, the junction contained 10 bases not matched to a gene. This CDR3 has 15 residues. CDR3 in amino acids: CASSRGTGMSNEQFF. CDR3 nucleotide sequence: TGTGCCAGCAGTCGCGGGACAGGAATGTCAAATGAGCAGTTCTTC.

The V gene is TRBV7-8, the J gene TRBJ2-2; D unclear. The CDR3 is 12 residues long. Germline loops: CDR1 SGHVS, CDR2 FQNEAQ. Trimming took off 6 bases at V and 7 bases at J, with 9 bases between the two ends. CDR3 nucleotide sequence: TGTGCCAGCAGAGGTAGCTTCGGGGAGCTGTTTTTT. Amino acid sequence: CASRGSFGELFF.

The rearrangement uses TRBV3-1 (or the pseudogene TRBV3-2) and TRBJ2-5; TRBD2 aligns across 10 bases. Looked up from germline, CDR1 is LGHDT and CDR2 is YNNKEL (reference sequence). Trimming took 1 base from V and 5 from J; bases not matched to a gene: 7. CDR3 length equals 16 residues. DNA for the CDR3: TGTGCCAGCAGCCAAGGGAAGCGGGGGGGCGTGGAGACCCAGTACTTC. Residues: CASSQGKRGGVETQYF.

This clone was picked up a small number of times. The rearrangement links TRBV3-1 (or the pseudogene TRBV3-2) to TRBJ2-3; possibly TRBD1 for D (6 bases). CDR3 length: 15 residues. V was cut by 5 bases and J by 4 bases, with 16 bases left in between. Germline-derived CDR1 and CDR2 are LGHDT and YNNKEL (reference sequence). CDR3 coding DNA: TGTGCCAGCAGCAGGGAGCAGGGGTCAGCAGATACGCAGTATTTT. Amino acid sequence: CASSREQGSADTQYF.

V is TRBV11-2 and J is TRBJ2-3; weak D call: TRBD2 (6 bases). The germline V gene encodes CDR1 SGHAT and CDR2 FQNNGV. The CDR3 spans 15 residues. The germline V and J ends were trimmed by 5 bases and 5 bases, with 17 bases remaining between them. The DNA for the CDR3 is TGTGCCAGCAGCCCTCCGGGAGCCCGACTAGATACGCAGTATTTT. It yields the protein CASSPPGARLDTQYF.

V and J are TRBV4-2 and TRBJ2-1; D is uncertain. V lost 1 base, J lost 0 bases, and 4 bases lay in between. Germline loops: CDR1 LGHNA, CDR2 YNFKEQ. The CDR3 has 14 amino acids. The CDR3 DNA is TGTGCCAGCAGCCAAGCGGGCTCCTACAATGAGCAGTTCTTC. Amino acid sequence: CASSQAGSYNEQFF.

The rearrangement uses TRBV6-4 and TRBJ2-1; tentative D call: TRBD2 (5 bases). Germline lookup yields CDR1 MRHNA and CDR2 SNTAGT. This CDR3 is built from 15 residues. Trimming removed 5 bases at V and 0 bases at J, with 11 bases between. The CDR3 loop is CASSTLASSYNEQFF. The DNA for the CDR3 is TGTGCCAGCAGTACTTTAGCGAGCTCCTACAATGAGCAGTTCTTC.

The chain has TRBV30 and TRBJ1-6, with 9 bases matching TRBD1. The CDR3 runs 15 residues. V lost 5 bases and J lost 6; bases outside the gene matches: 8. Germline CDR1 GTSNPN, CDR2 SVGIG (reference sequence). The CDR3 DNA reads TGTGCCTGGGTGACAGGGGGTATTGGTAATTCACCCCTCCACTTT. The encoded protein is CAWVTGGIGNSPLHF.

This clone came up once. CDR3 nucleotides: TGCAGCGCCTGGGACAGGGGTAGGAGGCAAGAGACCCAGTACTTC. As protein: CSAWDRGRRQETQYF. The genes are TRBV29-1 and TRBJ2-5; 10 nucleotides match TRBD1. Germline CDR1 is SQVTM and CDR2 is ANQGSEA. The CDR3 has 15 amino acids. V shed 7 bases, J shed 2 bases, and the junction held 10 bases outside the gene matches.